Below, 13 T cell receptor beta chains from the same sample are listed, as sequenced in a study of OX40 agonist ivuxolimab in advanced cancers. Data came from immunoSEQ multiplex PCR; TCRdb stores just in-frame clones and leaves some out. The sample contains over 50,000 clones, 80% to 90% of which appear only once. The sample was CD4+ or CD8+ T cells sorted from blood, taken in a trial of the OX40 agonist ivuxolimab. Source of these receptors: an adult with an advanced solid tumor such as melanoma, head and neck, liver or kidney cancer.

This clone was picked up one time. The chain couples TRBV9 to TRBJ1-5, with 9 bases fitting TRBD1. The CDR3 spans 15 residues. Germline assignment: CDR1 SGDLS and CDR2 YYNGEE. V lost 3 bases, J lost 5 bases, and 6 bases stayed unmatched. CDR3: CASSEEQGADQPQHF. In nucleotides, the CDR3 is TGTGCCAGCAGCGAGGAACAGGGGGCTGATCAGCCCCAGCATTTT.

The rearrangement uses TRBV9 and TRBJ1-5; D remains ambiguous. V lost 3 bases, J lost 9 bases, and 10 bases lay in between. Germline CDR1 SGDLS, CDR2 YYNGEE. This CDR3 is built from 12 residues. As DNA, the CDR3 is TGTGCCAGCAGCGCGGCGGTTCGGCCCCAGCATTTT. Its translation: CASSAAVRPQHF.

The genes are TRBV28 and TRBJ1-1; 7 nucleotides line up with TRBD1. The CDR3 extends over 13 amino acids. Per germline, CDR1 MDHEN and CDR2 SYDVKM. V was clipped by 4 bases and J by 13 bases; unmatched bases: 12. CDR3 coding DNA: TGTGCCAGCAGTTCTGTAGAGGGGGCTGTTGTTTTCTTT. Encoded protein: CASSSVEGAVVFF.

This clone has just one count. The chain joins TRBV7-9 to TRBJ1-2; 7 positions match TRBD1. This CDR3 spans 14 amino acids. CDR1 and CDR2 from the germline V gene are SEHNR and FQNEAQ (reference sequence). V dropped 7 bases and J dropped 5; count of bases not matched to a gene: 10. The CDR3 is CASTILQGPYGYTF. CDR3 coding DNA: TGTGCCAGCACCATTCTACAGGGGCCGTATGGCTACACCTTC.

The gene calls are TRBV6-1 and TRBJ2-2; 8 bases are shared with TRBD1. V was pared by 4 bases and J by 0 bases, with 1 base of the junction left unmatched. CDR1 is MNHNS, CDR2 SASEGT, per germline. This CDR3 is 15 amino acids long. CDR3 loop: CASSAGQANTGELFF. The DNA for the CDR3 is TGTGCCAGCAGTGCGGGACAGGCGAACACCGGGGAGCTGTTTTTT.

The chain joins TRBV7-2 to TRBJ2-3; 7 bases are a match to TRBD2. Trimming cost V 5 bases and J 3 bases; bases outside gene matches: 11. The CDR3 is made up of 16 amino acids. The V gene's germline CDR1 is SGHTA and CDR2 FQGNSA. CDR3 in DNA: TGTGCCAGCAGCCCACAAAGCGGGACGGTTACAGATACGCAGTATTTT. Its protein is CASSPQSGTVTDTQYF.

V usage is TRBV11-3 and J usage is TRBJ2-3, with 9 bases lining up with TRBD2. The CDR3 contains 14 residues. The germline V gene has CDR1 SGHNT and CDR2 YENEEA. V was pared by 6 bases and J by 4 bases, with 5 bases of the junction left unmatched. The CDR3 region is CASSSVAGADTQYF. Here the CDR3 DNA reads TGTGCCAGCAGTAGCGTAGCGGGGGCAGATACGCAGTATTTT. The whole variable domain, remainder taken from reference TRBV11-3 and TRBJ2-3, is EAGVVQSPRYKIIEKKQPVAFWCNPISGHNTLYWYLQNLGQGPELLIRYENEEAVDDSQLPKDRFSAERLKGVDSTLKIQPAELGDSAVYLCASSSVAGADTQYFGPGTRLTVL.

A few counts support this clone. This sequence joins TRBV10-3 and TRBJ1-5; 9 bases map to TRBD1. Germline V gene data show CDR1 as ENHRY and CDR2 as SYGVKD. V lost 5 bases, J lost 8 bases, and 4 bases stayed unmatched. This CDR3 has 13 amino acids. The CDR3 spells CAISPDRGEPQHF. The CDR3 nucleotides are TGTGCCATCAGTCCGGACAGGGGCGAGCCCCAGCATTTT.

The chain combines TRBV11-3 with TRBJ1-1; maybe TRBD1 (5 bases). Trimming removed 5 bases from V and 4 bases from J, with 11 bases in between. Germline CDR1 reads SGHNT; CDR2 reads YENEEA. The CDR3 runs 13 residues. The CDR3 protein is CASSPRDGTEAFF. The DNA of the CDR3 is TGTGCCAGCAGCCCCCGGGACGGCACTGAAGCTTTCTTT.

This rearrangement joins TRBV7-2 to TRBJ1-1, with unresolved D. The V end lost 1 base, the J end lost 4 bases, and 13 bases lay between the germline ends. Germline assignment: CDR1 SGHTA and CDR2 FQGNSA. The CDR3 runs 15 residues. CDR3: CASSLVELRTTEAFF. The CDR3 nucleotides read TGTGCCAGCAGCTTAGTCGAGTTACGGACCACTGAAGCTTTCTTT.

The chain's CDR3 is CASSHFGQSSTDTQYF. The CDR3 DNA reads as TGCGCCAGCAGCCACTTCGGACAATCTAGCACAGATACGCAGTATTTT. The J gene is TRBJ2-3, the V gene TRBV4-1; D may be TRBD1 (5 bases). Trimming took off 3 bases at V and 0 bases at J, with 13 bases between the two ends. The V gene's germline CDR1 is MGHRA and CDR2 YSYEKL. This CDR3 comprises 16 residues.

V gene TRBV28 combines with J gene TRBJ1-2; the D gene is possibly TRBD1 (5 bases). Trimming cost V 11 bases and J 6 bases, with 16 bases left between them. The CDR3 is 12 residues long. The germline V gene encodes CDR1 MDHEN and CDR2 SYDVKM. The CDR3 region is CALGGGAHGYTF. Written as DNA, the CDR3 is TGTGCCCTGGGCGGCGGGGCTCATGGCTACACCTTC.

The V and J genes are TRBV27 and TRBJ1-2; D unresolved. Germline values: CDR1 MNHEY, CDR2 SMNVEV (reference sequence). The CDR3 runs to 15 residues. The V end lost 5 bases, the J end lost 4 bases, and 17 bases lay between the germline ends. CDR3 nucleotides: TGTGCCAGCAGTAACGCCCCACAGCGTACCTATGGCTACACCTTC. Translated: CASSNAPQRTYGYTF.